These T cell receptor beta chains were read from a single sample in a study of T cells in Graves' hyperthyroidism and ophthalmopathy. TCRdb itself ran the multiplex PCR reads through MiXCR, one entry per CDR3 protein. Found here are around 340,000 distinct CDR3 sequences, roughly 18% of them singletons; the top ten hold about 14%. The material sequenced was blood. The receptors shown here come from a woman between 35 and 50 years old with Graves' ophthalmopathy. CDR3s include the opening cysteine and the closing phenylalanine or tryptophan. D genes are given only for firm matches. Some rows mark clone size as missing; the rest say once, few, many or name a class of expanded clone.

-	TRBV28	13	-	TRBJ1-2	CASTPHRRYGYTF	TGTGCCAGCACCCCCCACCGACGCTATGGCTACACCTTC
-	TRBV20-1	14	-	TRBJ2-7	CSASRESLGYEQYF	TGCAGTGCTAGCAGGGAAAGTTTAGGCTACGAGCAGTACTTC
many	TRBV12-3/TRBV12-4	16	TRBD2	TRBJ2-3	CASSETSGPTRDTQYF	TGTGCCAGCAGTGAGACTAGCGGGCCGACCAGAGATACGCAGTATTTT
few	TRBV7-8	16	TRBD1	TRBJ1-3	CASSPIRGHDGNTIYF	TGTGCCAGCAGCCCCATTAGGGGGCACGATGGAAACACCATATATTTT
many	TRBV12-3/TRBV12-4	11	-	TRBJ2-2	CASSSHRELFF	TGTGCCAGCAGTTCCCACAGGGAGCTGTTTTTT
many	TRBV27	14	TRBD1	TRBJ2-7	CASSGQGLTYEQYF	TGTGCCAGCTCAGGACAGGGACTGACCTACGAGCAGTACTTC
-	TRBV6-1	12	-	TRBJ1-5	CASQTVHQPQHF	TGTGCCAGCCAGACTGTACATCAGCCCCAGCATTTT
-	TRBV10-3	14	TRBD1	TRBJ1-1	CAIRGGQGDTEAFF	TGTGCCATCAGGGGGGGACAGGGAGACACTGAAGCTTTCTTT
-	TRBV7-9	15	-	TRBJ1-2	CVSSTDGIFADGYTF	TGTGTCAGCAGCACCGATGGAATCTTCGCCGATGGCTACACCTTC
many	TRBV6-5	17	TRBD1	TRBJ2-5	CASSRLTGTGGQETQYF	TGTGCCAGCAGTAGACTCACGGGGACAGGGGGACAAGAGACCCAGTACTTC
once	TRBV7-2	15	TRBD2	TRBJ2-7	CVSSSFPRGSYEQYF	TGTGTCAGCAGCTCCTTCCCGCGGGGGTCCTACGAGCAGTACTTC
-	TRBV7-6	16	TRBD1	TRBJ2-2	CASSLAGAGGTGELFF	TGTGCCAGCAGCTTAGCGGGGGCAGGGGGCACCGGGGAGCTGTTTTTT
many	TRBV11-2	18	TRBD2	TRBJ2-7	CASSFMASGSRSSYEQYF	TGTGCCAGCAGCTTTATGGCTAGCGGGAGCCGGAGCTCCTACGAGCAGTACTTC
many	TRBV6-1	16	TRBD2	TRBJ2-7	CASSDLEGGRGYEQYF	TGTGCCAGCAGTGATTTAGAGGGAGGGAGAGGCTACGAGCAGTACTTC
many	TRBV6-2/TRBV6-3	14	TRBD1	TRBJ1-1	CASTLGGLNTEAFF	TGTGCCAGCACCTTAGGGGGCTTGAACACTGAAGCTTTCTTT
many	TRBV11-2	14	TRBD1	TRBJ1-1	CASSVADRGTEAFF	TGTGCCAGCAGCGTCGCGGACAGGGGCACTGAAGCTTTCTTT
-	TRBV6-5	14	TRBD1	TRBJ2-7	CASSYATGGYEQYF	TGTGCCAGCAGTTACGCGACAGGGGGCTACGAGCAGTACTTC
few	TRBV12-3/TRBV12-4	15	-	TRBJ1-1	CASSESRRGNTEAFF	TGTGCCAGCAGTGAGTCCCGCAGGGGGAACACTGAAGCTTTCTTT
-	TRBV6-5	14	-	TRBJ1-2	CASSLVAEIYGYTF	TGTGCCAGCAGTTTAGTCGCAGAGATCTATGGCTACACCTTC
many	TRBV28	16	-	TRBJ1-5	CASSPTGIWSNQPQHF	TGTGCCAGCAGCCCTACGGGGATTTGGAGCAATCAGCCCCAGCATTTT
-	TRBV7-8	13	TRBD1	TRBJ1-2	CASTLQGWYGYTF	TGTGCCAGCACCTTACAGGGGTGGTATGGCTACACCTTC
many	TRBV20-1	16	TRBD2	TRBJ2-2	CSARVAGGDNTGELFF	TGCAGTGCTAGAGTAGCGGGAGGCGATAACACCGGGGAGCTGTTTTTT